A selection of T cell receptor beta chains follows, all from one sample in a study of technical replicates of blood from four donors. The table came from immunoSEQ multiplex PCR; TCRdb's copy has only in-frame clones and leaves some out. Of approximately 99,000 clones listed, around 95% are singletons. Sequenced material: T cells isolated from PBMCs. These receptors were obtained from a human donor in good health. CDR3s include the opening cysteine and the closing phenylalanine or tryptophan. The D gene is left open where the match is weak. The size field is filled for only some rows; it gives once, few, many or a size class.

TRBV11-3	TRBJ1-1	-	TRBD1	CASSWGTGGTEAFF	TGTGCCAGCAGCTGGGGGACAGGGGGGACTGAAGCTTTCTTT
TRBV6-5	TRBJ1-5	few	-	CASSSQVNQPQHF	TGTGCCAGCAGTTCCCAGGTTAATCAGCCCCAGCATTTT
TRBV7-9	TRBJ1-2	-	TRBD1	CASSFPTGERDGYTF	TGTGCCAGCAGCTTCCCCACAGGGGAACGGGATGGCTACACCTTC
TRBV27	TRBJ1-1	-	TRBD1	CASTLSHRGGTEAFF	TGTGCCAGCACCCTCAGTCACAGGGGGGGGACTGAAGCTTTCTTT
TRBV5-6	TRBJ2-7	-	TRBD1	CASSQDPGQYSEQYF	TGTGCCAGCAGTCAAGACCCGGGACAGTATTCTGAGCAGTACTTC
TRBV7-9	TRBJ2-2	-	-	CASSRPVAGANTGELFF	TGTGCCAGCAGCCGGCCGGTTGCAGGGGCGAACACCGGGGAGCTGTTTTTT
TRBV6-1	TRBJ1-2	-	-	CASSDSINYGYTF	TGTGCCAGCAGTGACAGTATTAACTATGGCTACACCTTC
TRBV7-9	TRBJ1-1	-	-	CASSPGRGGLNTEAFF	TGTGCCAGCAGCCCCGGTCGGGGGGGATTGAACACTGAAGCTTTCTTT
TRBV19	TRBJ2-1	-	TRBD2	CASPHPGRTGTSPYNEQFF	TGTGCCAGTCCCCATCCGGGACGGACCGGGACTAGCCCCTACAATGAGCAGTTCTTC
TRBV19	TRBJ1-1	-	TRBD1	CASSRGLRAEAFF	TGTGCCAGTAGCAGGGGGCTGAGGGCTGAAGCTTTCTTT
TRBV10-2	TRBJ1-5	-	-	CASSEGSNQPQHF	TGCGCCAGCAGTGAGGGCTCCAATCAGCCCCAGCATTTT